This T cell receptor beta chain was sequenced for a study of T cells in Graves' hyperthyroidism and ophthalmopathy. A few counts support this clonotype. The TCR beta CDR3 regions underwent amplification using RNA transcripts as the source. TCR CDR3 underwent first-round RT-PCR with the HTBI primer set. TCRdb ran MiXCR on the multiplex PCR reads and lists one entry per CDR3 protein. The sample shows a few hundred thousand distinct CDR3 sequences, around 16% of them seen only once. The CDR3 loop spans 19 amino acids. Germline assignment: CDR1 SGHRS and CDR2 YFSETQ. Trimming took 2 bases from V and 3 from J; bases not matched to a gene: 9.

The origin of this receptor is a woman between 25 and 40 years old with Graves' hyperthyroidism. The sequencing sample was made of blood. V gene TRBV5-1 combines with J gene TRBJ2-2; TRBD2 matches 14 bases. CDR3 DNA: TGCGCCAGCAGCTTCCGCACCGGGACTAGCGGGAGACACACCGGGGAGCTGTTTTTT. This sequence encodes CASSFRTGTSGRHTGELFF.